The clone carrying this T cell receptor beta chain was seen more than once but under ten times. The target antigen is unknown. The data were taken from a study of T-cell memory formation after mild COVID-19. Study-level background: The TCR clusters were mostly specific to one donor. Findings and caveats of the study: CD8+ contracting clones occupied EMRA, while CD4+ ones occupied mainly CM and EM.

The CDR3 spans 13 residues. Per germline, CDR1 SGHAT and CDR2 FQNNGV. V lost 8 bases and J 7 bases, leaving 12 bases between the germline ends. MiXCR, applied by TCRdb to the 5' RACE reads, yields one record per CDR3 protein. The sample includes about 150,000 distinct CDR3 sequences, 10% to 15% of them seen just once. Source material: PBMCs or a T cell subset sorted from them (not recorded which). This TCR came from a man younger than 30 who had mild COVID-19 (a few samples of this study predate the infection). Cell type and time point are not known. The chain employs TRBV11-2 and TRBJ1-6, with D possibly TRBD1 on 5 matching bases. The CDR3 DNA reads TGTGCCAGCCTCGGGGCCGTGAATTCACCCCTCCACTTT. Its protein product is CASLGAVNSPLHF.